Listed below are T cell receptor beta chains from one sample, sequenced in a study of B cell selection in AIRE deficiency. TCRdb's table, derived via immunoSEQ multiplex PCR, lists solely in-frame clones and lacks some. The sample carries fewer than 30,000 clones, roughly 96% recorded once. Input material: conventional CD4+ T cells sorted from PBMCs. These TCRs come from a human donor with AIRE deficiency. The CDR3 runs from the conserved cysteine through the conserved F or W. D genes are given only for firm matches. Part of the rows lack a size; the others show once, few, many or a class for expanded clones.

abundance	v_gene	j_gene	d_gene	CDR3aa	CDR3nt
NA	TRBV7-9	TRBJ1-1	TRBD1	CASSFPGQGARTEAFF	TGTGCCAGCAGCTTCCCGGGACAGGGGGCGCGCACTGAAGCTTTCTTT
NA	TRBV6-5	TRBJ1-3	NA	CASSFSTTSSGNTIYF	TGTGCCAGCAGTTTCTCGACAACTAGCTCTGGAAACACCATATATTTT
NA	TRBV28	TRBJ2-1	TRBD1	CASSLSPGQGGNEQFF	TGTGCCAGCAGTTTATCCCCGGGACAGGGGGGCAATGAGCAGTTCTTC
NA	TRBV29-1	TRBJ2-7	TRBD1	CSAKGQGDEQYF	TGCAGCGCAAAGGGACAGGGGGACGAGCAGTACTTC
NA	TRBV6-1	TRBJ1-1	TRBD1	CATGTALNTEAFF	TGTGCCACGGGGACAGCCTTGAACACTGAAGCTTTCTTT
NA	TRBV5-6	TRBJ2-1	TRBD1	CASSGTGTGAYNEQFF	TGTGCCAGCAGCGGTACCGGGACAGGAGCATACAATGAGCAGTTCTTC
NA	TRBV4-2	TRBJ2-7	TRBD2	CASSLVSGRHYEQYF	TGTGCCAGCAGCTTGGTTAGCGGGAGACACTACGAGCAGTACTTC
NA	TRBV7-9	TRBJ2-3	TRBD2	CASRTLAGAPTSRSQYF	TGTGCCAGCAGGACGCTAGCGGGAGCCCCGACGAGCCGTTCGCAGTATTTT
NA	TRBV4-1	TRBJ1-4	NA	CASSQPQGNEKLFF	TGCGCCAGCAGCCAACCGCAGGGGAATGAAAAACTGTTTTTT
once	TRBV13	TRBJ2-3	TRBD2	CASRKTSGRDTQYF	TGTGCCAGCAGGAAGACTAGCGGGAGAGATACGCAGTATTTT
NA	TRBV4-2	TRBJ2-5	NA	CASSQDPDVETQYF	TGTGCCAGCAGCCAAGATCCGGATGTGGAGACCCAGTACTTC
NA	TRBV6-6	TRBJ1-1	TRBD1	CASSYSGQGATEAFF	TGTGCCAGCAGTTACAGTGGACAGGGGGCGACTGAAGCTTTCTTT
once	TRBV6-5	TRBJ1-1	TRBD1	CASSRDRMNTEAFF	TGTGCCAGCAGTCGGGACAGGATGAACACTGAAGCTTTCTTT
NA	TRBV5-4	TRBJ1-1	NA	CASSPFGRSSAEAFF	TGTGCCAGCAGCCCTTTCGGGAGATCCAGCGCTGAAGCTTTCTTT
NA	TRBV10-3	TRBJ1-4	TRBD1	CAISLGQGVGDEKLFF	TGTGCCATCAGTCTGGGACAGGGGGTTGGCGATGAAAAACTGTTTTTT
NA	TRBV6-4	TRBJ2-1	NA	CASSDRGFRGDEQFF	TGTGCCAGCAGTGACAGAGGTTTTAGGGGCGATGAGCAGTTCTTC
NA	TRBV6-4	TRBJ2-3	NA	CASHAARIATSTQYF	TGTGCCAGCCATGCCGCACGTATCGCCACTAGCACGCAGTATTTT
NA	TRBV6-5	TRBJ1-1	NA	CASNKIGQNTEAFF	TGTGCCAGCAATAAAATTGGACAGAACACTGAAGCTTTCTTT
NA	TRBV6-6	TRBJ1-2	NA	CASSYSSYNYGYTF	TGTGCCAGCAGTTACTCGTCCTACAACTATGGCTACACCTTC
NA	TRBV7-2	TRBJ2-7	TRBD1	CASGLHGTGRYEQYF	TGTGCCAGCGGACTTCACGGGACAGGGCGCTACGAGCAGTACTTC
NA	TRBV12-5	TRBJ2-5	TRBD2	CASEFPLLAGNKGVRETQYF	TGTGCTAGTGAGTTTCCACTACTAGCGGGTAATAAGGGGGTAAGAGAGACCCAGTACTTC
NA	TRBV19	TRBJ2-3	NA	CASSWASTDTQYF	TGTGCCAGTTCTTGGGCGAGCACAGATACGCAGTATTTT
NA	TRBV7-2	TRBJ1-2	NA	CASSSTGNYGYTF	TGTGCCAGCAGCTCGACAGGAAACTATGGCTACACCTTC
NA	TRBV4-1	TRBJ2-7	NA	CASSQDRAKPYEQYF	TGCGCCAGCAGCCAAGACCGGGCCAAGCCCTACGAGCAGTACTTC
NA	TRBV28	TRBJ2-2	NA	CASSLARDPGELFF	TGTGCCAGCAGTTTAGCGCGGGACCCCGGGGAGCTGTTTTTT
NA	TRBV11-2	TRBJ2-1	NA	CASSLDRSSAGEQFF	TGTGCCAGCAGCTTAGATCGGTCTAGCGCGGGTGAGCAGTTCTTC
NA	TRBV23-1	TRBJ1-5	NA	CASSQYPRPTDQPQHF	TGCGCCAGCAGTCAGTATCCCCGGCCGACCGATCAGCCCCAGCATTTT
NA	TRBV7-2	TRBJ2-7	TRBD1	CASSLAPGQGAEGQYF	TGTGCCAGCAGCTTAGCGCCGGGACAGGGGGCCGAGGGGCAGTACTTC
NA	TRBV7-3	TRBJ2-1	NA	CASSSLNGAVQFF	TGTGCCAGCAGCTCTCTAAATGGGGCGGTGCAGTTCTTC
NA	TRBV29-1	TRBJ1-1	NA	CSALHGASNTEAFF	TGCAGCGCCCTCCACGGGGCCTCGAACACTGAAGCTTTCTTT
few	TRBV11-3	TRBJ2-1	TRBD1	CASSPRTGANNEQFF	TGTGCCAGCAGCCCGCGGACAGGGGCAAACAATGAGCAGTTCTTC
NA	TRBV6-6	TRBJ1-6	NA	CASSYSTWDSPLHF	TGTGCCAGCAGTTACTCGACGTGGGATTCACCCCTCCACTTT
NA	TRBV10-3	TRBJ1-6	NA	CAISGLIRSPLHF	TGTGCCATCTCAGGGTTGATCCGGTCACCCCTCCACTTT
NA	TRBV19	TRBJ1-4	NA	CASRQPSTNEKLFF	TGTGCCAGTCGTCAGCCATCAACTAATGAAAAACTGTTTTTT
NA	TRBV19	TRBJ1-4	NA	CASSLARGPNEKLFF	TGTGCCAGTAGTCTGGCGAGAGGTCCTAATGAAAAACTGTTTTTT
NA	TRBV7-2	TRBJ1-1	NA	CASSLGAGRVGAEAFF	TGTGCCAGCAGCTTAGGTGCGGGGAGGGTTGGTGCTGAAGCTTTCTTT
NA	TRBV5-4	TRBJ1-1	NA	CASSQETGTEAFF	TGTGCCAGCAGCCAAGAAACGGGCACTGAAGCTTTCTTT
NA	TRBV19	TRBJ2-1	TRBD1	CASSSDRVEDEQFF	TGTGCCAGTAGTTCGGACAGGGTCGAGGATGAGCAGTTCTTC
NA	TRBV7-9	TRBJ2-1	TRBD1	CASSLGTGDGNEQFF	TGTGCCAGCAGCTTAGGCACAGGGGACGGGAATGAGCAGTTCTTC
NA	TRBV5-1	TRBJ1-2	TRBD1	CASSRTGDNYGYTF	TGCGCCAGCAGCCGGACAGGGGACAACTATGGCTACACCTTC
NA	TRBV30	TRBJ1-6	NA	CAYGGSTLHF	TGTGCCTATGGTGGGAGCACCCTCCACTTT
NA	TRBV6-5	TRBJ1-2	NA	CASRMGLGYTF	TGTGCCAGCAGGATGGGGTTGGGCTACACCTTC
NA	TRBV5-1	TRBJ2-1	NA	CASHGNEQFF	TGCGCCAGCCACGGGAATGAGCAGTTCTTC
NA	TRBV7-4	TRBJ1-1	NA	CATSEAFF	TGTGCCACGTCAGAAGCTTTCTTT
NA	TRBV5-1	TRBJ1-3	NA	CASSSGSSGNTIYF	TGCGCCAGCAGCTCGGGGAGCTCTGGAAACACCATATATTTT
NA	TRBV6-5	TRBJ2-7	TRBD1	CASSYGGQGAYEQYF	TGTGCCAGCAGTTACGGGGGACAGGGGGCGTACGAGCAGTACTTC
few	TRBV7-3	TRBJ2-7	TRBD2	CASSLTGGSSYEQYF	TGTGCCAGCAGCTTAACTGGCGGGAGCTCCTACGAGCAGTACTTC
NA	TRBV19	TRBJ2-1	NA	CASRGGTPSNEQFF	TGTGCCAGTAGGGGCGGGACGCCTTCCAATGAGCAGTTCTTC
NA	TRBV6-1	TRBJ2-7	NA	CASSYLHEQYF	TGTGCCAGCAGTTATCTTCACGAGCAGTACTTC
once	TRBV27	TRBJ2-5	TRBD2	CASIDFVRWLAGALYQETQYF	TGTGCCAGCATCGACTTTGTACGATGGCTAGCGGGAGCTTTGTACCAAGAGACCCAGTACTTC
NA	TRBV19	TRBJ1-2	TRBD1	CASSILGQGRGYTF	TGTGCCAGTAGTATATTGGGACAGGGTCGGGGCTACACCTTC
NA	TRBV7-3	TRBJ2-7	TRBD2	CASSLTHGRPPYEQYF	TGTGCCAGCAGCTTAACGCACGGGAGGCCCCCCTACGAGCAGTACTTC
NA	TRBV28	TRBJ1-5	TRBD1	CASSSLQGAYQPQHF	TGTGCCAGCAGTTCCCTCCAGGGGGCATATCAGCCCCAGCATTTT
once	TRBV7-2	TRBJ2-5	NA	CASSLGTGYQETQYF	TGTGCCAGCAGCTTAGGCACAGGGTACCAAGAGACCCAGTACTTC
NA	TRBV19	TRBJ2-1	TRBD2	CASSIGGRGHYNEQFF	TGTGCCAGTAGTATAGGCGGGAGGGGCCACTACAATGAGCAGTTCTTC
NA	TRBV4-1	TRBJ1-5	NA	CASSQLRGQPQHF	TGCGCCAGCAGCCAACTCCGAGGTCAGCCCCAGCATTTT
once	TRBV28	TRBJ1-1	NA	CASSWENTEAFF	TGTGCCAGCAGTTGGGAGAACACTGAAGCTTTCTTT
NA	TRBV29-1	TRBJ2-1	NA	CSVGVANEQFF	TGCAGCGTTGGGGTCGCGAATGAGCAGTTCTTC